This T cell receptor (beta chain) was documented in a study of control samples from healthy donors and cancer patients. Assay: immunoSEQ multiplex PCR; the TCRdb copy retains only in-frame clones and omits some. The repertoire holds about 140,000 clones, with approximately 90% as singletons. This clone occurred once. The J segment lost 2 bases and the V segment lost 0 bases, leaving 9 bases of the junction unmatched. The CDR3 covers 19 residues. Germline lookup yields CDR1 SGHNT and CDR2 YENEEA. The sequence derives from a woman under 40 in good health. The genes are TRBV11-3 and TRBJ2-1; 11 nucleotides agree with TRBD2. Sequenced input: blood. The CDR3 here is CASSLDRNSGRAAYNEQFF. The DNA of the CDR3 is TGTGCCAGCAGCTTAGATCGGAATAGCGGGAGGGCCGCCTACAATGAGCAGTTCTTC.